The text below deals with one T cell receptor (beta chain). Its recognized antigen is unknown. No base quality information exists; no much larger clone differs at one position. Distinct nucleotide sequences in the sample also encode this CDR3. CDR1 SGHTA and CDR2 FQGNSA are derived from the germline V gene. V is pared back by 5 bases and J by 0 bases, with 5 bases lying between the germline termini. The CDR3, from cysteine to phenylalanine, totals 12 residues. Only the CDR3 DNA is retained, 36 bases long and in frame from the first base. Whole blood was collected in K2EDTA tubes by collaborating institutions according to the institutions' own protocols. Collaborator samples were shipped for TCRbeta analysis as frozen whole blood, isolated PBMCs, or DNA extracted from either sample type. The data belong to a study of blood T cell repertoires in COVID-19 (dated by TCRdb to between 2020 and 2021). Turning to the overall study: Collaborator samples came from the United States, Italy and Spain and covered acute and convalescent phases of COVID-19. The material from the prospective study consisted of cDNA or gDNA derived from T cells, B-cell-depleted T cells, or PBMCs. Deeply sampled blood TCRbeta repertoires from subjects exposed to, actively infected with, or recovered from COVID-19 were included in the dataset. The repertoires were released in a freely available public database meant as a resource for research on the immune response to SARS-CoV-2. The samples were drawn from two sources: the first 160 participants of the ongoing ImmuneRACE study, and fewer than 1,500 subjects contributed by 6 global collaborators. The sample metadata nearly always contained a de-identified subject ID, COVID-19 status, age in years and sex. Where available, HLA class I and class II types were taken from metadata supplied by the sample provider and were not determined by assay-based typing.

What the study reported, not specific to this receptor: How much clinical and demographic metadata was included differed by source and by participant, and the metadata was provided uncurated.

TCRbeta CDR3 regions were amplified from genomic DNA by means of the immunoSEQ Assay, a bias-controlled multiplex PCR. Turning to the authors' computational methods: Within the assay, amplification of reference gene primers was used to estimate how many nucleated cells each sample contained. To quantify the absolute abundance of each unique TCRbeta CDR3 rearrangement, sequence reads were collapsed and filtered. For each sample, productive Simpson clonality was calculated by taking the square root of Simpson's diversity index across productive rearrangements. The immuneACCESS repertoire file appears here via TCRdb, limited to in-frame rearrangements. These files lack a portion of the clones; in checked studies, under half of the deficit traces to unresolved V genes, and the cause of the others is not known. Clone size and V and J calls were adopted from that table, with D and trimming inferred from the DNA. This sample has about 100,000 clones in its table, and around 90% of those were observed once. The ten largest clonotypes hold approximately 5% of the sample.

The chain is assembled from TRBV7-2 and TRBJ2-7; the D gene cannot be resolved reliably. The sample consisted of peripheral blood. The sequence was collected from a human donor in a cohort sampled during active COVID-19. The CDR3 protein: CASSPSSYEQYF. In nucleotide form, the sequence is TGTGCCAGCAGCCCGAGCTCCTACGAGCAGTACTTC.